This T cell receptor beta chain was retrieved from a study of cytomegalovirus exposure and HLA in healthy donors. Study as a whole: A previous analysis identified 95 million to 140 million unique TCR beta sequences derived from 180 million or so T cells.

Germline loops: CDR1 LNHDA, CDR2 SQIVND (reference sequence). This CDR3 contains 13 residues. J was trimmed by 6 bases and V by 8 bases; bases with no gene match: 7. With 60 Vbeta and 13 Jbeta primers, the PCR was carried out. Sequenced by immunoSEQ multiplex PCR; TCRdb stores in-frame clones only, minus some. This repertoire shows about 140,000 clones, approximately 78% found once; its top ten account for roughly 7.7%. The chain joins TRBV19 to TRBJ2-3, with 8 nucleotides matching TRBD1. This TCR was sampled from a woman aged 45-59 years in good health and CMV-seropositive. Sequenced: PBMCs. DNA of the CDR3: TGTGCCAGTGGGCAGGGGGCCCTGGATACGCAGTATTTT. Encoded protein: CASGQGALDTQYF.